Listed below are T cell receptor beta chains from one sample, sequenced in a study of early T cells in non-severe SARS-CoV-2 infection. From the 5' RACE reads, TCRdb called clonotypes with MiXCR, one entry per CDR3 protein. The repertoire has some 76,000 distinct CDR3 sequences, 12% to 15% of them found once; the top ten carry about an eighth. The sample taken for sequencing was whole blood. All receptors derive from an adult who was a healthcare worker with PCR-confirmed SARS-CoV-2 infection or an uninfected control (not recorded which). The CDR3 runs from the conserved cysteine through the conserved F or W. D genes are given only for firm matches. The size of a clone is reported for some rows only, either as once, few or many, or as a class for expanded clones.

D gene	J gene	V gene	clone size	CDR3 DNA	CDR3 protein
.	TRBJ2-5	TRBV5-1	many	TGCGCCAGCAGCTTGGCGGGAGAGACCCAGTACTTC	CASSLAGETQYF
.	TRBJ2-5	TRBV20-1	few	TGCAGTGCTAGAGATCTCCTGGGGGGGGGCCGAGAGACCCAGTACTTC	CSARDLLGGGRETQYF
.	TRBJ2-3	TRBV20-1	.	TGCAGTGCTAGAGTTACAGATACGCAGTATTTT	CSARVTDTQYF
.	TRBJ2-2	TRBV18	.	TGTGCCAGCTCACTCGGTCGGAAAGGCGTTGACGGGGAGCTGTTTTTT	CASSLGRKGVDGELFF
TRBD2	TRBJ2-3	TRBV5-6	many	TGTGCCAGCAGCTCCCTCCTAGCGGGGTACACAGATACGCAGTATTTT	CASSSLLAGYTDTQYF
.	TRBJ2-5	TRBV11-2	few	TGTGCCAGCAGCCCCCCGACTAGACGAGAGACCCAGTACTTC	CASSPPTRRETQYF
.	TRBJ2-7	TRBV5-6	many	TGTGCCAGCAGCTACCCGGGACTCGGGTACGAGCAGTACTTC	CASSYPGLGYEQYF
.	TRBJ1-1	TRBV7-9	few	TGTGCCAGCAGCCCCGGGACCCTCCCGGGCACTGAAGCTTTCTTT	CASSPGTLPGTEAFF
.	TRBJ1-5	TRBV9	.	TGTGCCAGCAGCGTTACAGGCAATCAGCCCCAGCATTTT	CASSVTGNQPQHF
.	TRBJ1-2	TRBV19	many	TGTGCCAGTAGCCGGACGGATCCTCGCATTACTGGCTACACCTTC	CASSRTDPRITGYTF
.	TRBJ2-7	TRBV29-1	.	TGCAGTGGGGGGAGTAGCTCCTACGAGCAGTACTTC	CSGGSSSYEQYF
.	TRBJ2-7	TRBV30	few	TGTGCCTCCACCGGCCCTACGCCGCCCTACGAGCAGTACTTC	CASTGPTPPYEQYF
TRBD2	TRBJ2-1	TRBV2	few	TGTGCCAGCAGTTGGGACTACTACAATGAGCAGTTCTTC	CASSWDYYNEQFF
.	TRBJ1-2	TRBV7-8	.	TGTGCCAGCAGCTTAGCGAGGCGGGCCCGAAACTATGGCTACACCTTC	CASSLARRARNYGYTF
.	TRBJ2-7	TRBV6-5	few	TGTGCCAGCAGTTACTCGAAACAGGGAGGCGAGCAGTACTTC	CASSYSKQGGEQYF
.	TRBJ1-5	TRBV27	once	TGTGCCAGCAGTTTTCGCCAGCGCAATCAGCCCCAGCATTTT	CASSFRQRNQPQHF
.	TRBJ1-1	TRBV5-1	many	TGCGCCAGCAGCTTGGAGATTCCGAACACTGAAGCTTTCTTT	CASSLEIPNTEAFF
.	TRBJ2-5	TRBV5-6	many	TGTGCCAGCAGTCTGGCCCGGGCAGGGACCCTAGAGACCCAGTACTTC	CASSLARAGTLETQYF
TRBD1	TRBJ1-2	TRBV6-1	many	TGTGCCAGCAGTGAAGCGCTAGGGACAGGGACGCAAAATGGCTACACCTTC	CASSEALGTGTQNGYTF
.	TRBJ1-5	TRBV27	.	TGTGCCAGCAACTCCCGGGCCTCAGTGTGGCCCCAGCATTTT	CASNSRASVWPQHF
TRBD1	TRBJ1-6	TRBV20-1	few	TGCAGTGCTAGGGCACAGGGGCTAAATTCACCCCTCCACTTT	CSARAQGLNSPLHF
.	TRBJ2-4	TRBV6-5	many	TGTGCCAGCAGTCCAGGGGTGAGCAAAAACATTCAGTACTTC	CASSPGVSKNIQYF
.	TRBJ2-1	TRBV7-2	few	TGTGCCAGCAGCTTGGGGAGCAGGATCAATGAGCAGTTCTTC	CASSLGSRINEQFF
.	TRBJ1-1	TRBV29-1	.	TGCAGCGTTGATCAACAGACAGGCACTGAAGCTTTCTTT	CSVDQQTGTEAFF
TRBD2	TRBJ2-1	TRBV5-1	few	TGCGCCAGCAGCTTGGACAGCGGGGGGAAGCAGTTCTTC	CASSLDSGGKQFF
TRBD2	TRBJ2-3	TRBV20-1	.	TGCAGTGCTACGGGACTAGCGGGGGGGACAGATACGCAGTATTTT	CSATGLAGGTDTQYF
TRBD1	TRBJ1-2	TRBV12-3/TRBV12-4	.	TGTGCCAGCAGTTTATCGCAGGGGGAGATCACCTTC	CASSLSQGEITF
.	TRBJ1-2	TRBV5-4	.	TGTGCCAGCAGCTTGGTGGGAAGAGGGTATGGCTACACCTTC	CASSLVGRGYGYTF
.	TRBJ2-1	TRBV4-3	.	TGCGCCAGCAGCCAAGTACGGGGCCCCTACAATGAGCAGTTCTTC	CASSQVRGPYNEQFF
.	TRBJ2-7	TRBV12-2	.	TGTGCAAGTCGCTTAGCGCCCTCTATGGAATCCTACGAGCAGTACTTC	CASRLAPSMESYEQYF
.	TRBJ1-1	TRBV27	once	TGTGCCAGCACAGAGGGATTGGGGACTGAAGCTTTTTTT	CASTEGLGTEAFF
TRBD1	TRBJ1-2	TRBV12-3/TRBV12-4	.	TGTGCCAGCAGTAGCCCGGGACAGTTAAACTATGGCTACACCTTC	CASSSPGQLNYGYTF
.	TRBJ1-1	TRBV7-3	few	TGTGCCAGCAGCTCCGAAATGAACACTGAAGCTTTCTTT	CASSSEMNTEAFF